This T cell receptor (beta chain) was documented in a study of blood T cells in healthy people across ages. Study-level background: Template switching picked up about one barcoded beta molecule for each two T cells.

Primed by a sample-barcoded 5' primer and a J-beta primer mix, a second PCR proceeded for 7 to 11 cycles. With 12 random nucleotides, a template-switch adaptor tagged each individual cDNA molecule. MiXCR was run by TCRdb on the 5' RACE reads, yielding one entry per CDR3 protein. The sample lists around 1.5 million distinct CDR3 sequences; approximately 59% were seen once. Sample donors were healthy Caucasian individuals that came from Russia, aged 6 to 90. Isolated PBMCs totaled at least 6.5 million in each sample. This CDR3 contains 16 residues. CDR1 is PRHDT and CDR2 is FYEKMQ in the germline V gene (reference sequence). V was trimmed by 5 bases and J by 1 base, leaving 15 bases between them.

The receptor was isolated from a man aged 18 to 29 in good health. Sequences were obtained from blood. The genes are TRBV13 and TRBJ2-1; D is perhaps TRBD1 or TRBD2 (5 bases each). DNA for the CDR3: TGTGCCAGCAGCCCCCCGAGGGGACGGTCCTACAATGAGCAGTTCTTC. This gives the protein CASSPPRGRSYNEQFF.